The clone carrying this TCR beta chain has at least ten counts. TCRdb re-derived calls from the RT-PCR reads in MiXCR, one entry per CDR3 protein. The sample includes about 620,000 distinct CDR3 sequences, 10% to 12% of them seen just once. This sample was included in a study of response to subunit inactivated influenza vaccine. This CDR3 is built from 14 residues. Trimming took off 8 bases at V and 0 bases at J, with 14 bases between the two ends. CDR1 is MNHEY, CDR2 SVGEGT, per germline. In addition, the sample was reused for a study of T cells expressing NK-cell markers. That work contributes: What made the TCR beta cDNA was 5'RACE template switching with UMIs. The sequencing cohort of eight donors included seven HCMV-seropositive individuals and one seronegative individual.

Source: PBMCs from blood, taken on the day of vaccination. V usage is TRBV6-2 or TRBV6-3 and J usage is TRBJ2-7; tentative D call: TRBD1 (6 bases). This clonotype was obtained from a man aged 50-59 years who received an inactivated influenza vaccine. CDR3 sequence: CASGITGTSYEQYF. The CDR3, as DNA: TGTGCCAGCGGGATAACAGGGACCTCCTACGAGCAGTACTTC.